The TCR beta chain described here comes from a study of beta chain features in type 1 diabetes. Reverse transcribing all isolated RNA meant expressed TCRB transcripts were sequenced. TCRdb's copy holds only in-frame clones and misses some; the assay was immunoSEQ multiplex PCR. The sample lists around 350,000 clones, 10% to 15% occurring once. CDR1 and CDR2 (germline): ENHRY, SYGVKD. The V end lost 10 bases, the J end lost 5 bases, and 9 bases lay between the germline ends. There are 12 residues in the CDR3. The sequenced material came from naive CD4+ T cells from blood. The V and J genes are TRBV10-3 and TRBJ1-6, with D possibly matching TRBD1 (5 bases). This clonotype was sampled from a young man in good health. The CDR3 loop is CATLQDNSPLHF. The CDR3 DNA sequence: TGTGCCACATTACAGGATAATTCACCCCTCCACTTT.